Listed here are 3 T cell receptor beta chains from one sample, sequenced in a study of T-cell memory formation after mild COVID-19. TCRdb fed the 5' RACE reads into MiXCR, producing one record per CDR3 protein. The table shows about 350,000 distinct CDR3 sequences, with about an eighth occurring only once. Material for sequencing was PBMCs or a T cell subset sorted from them (not recorded which). Receptors were obtained from a man between 18 and 35 years old who had mild COVID-19 (a few samples of this study predate the infection). Cell type and time point are not known.

CDR3 coding DNA: TGTGCCAGCAGCGAAACCGGCAACCCCCGGTCCCAGCATTTT. The encoded protein is CASSETGNPRSQHF. This rearrangement joins TRBV9 to TRBJ1-5; no reliable D call. This CDR3 region has 14 residues. Looked up from germline, CDR1 is SGDLS and CDR2 is YYNGEE. Trimming cost V 3 bases and J 11 bases, with 18 bases left between them.

This clonotype was counted only a few times. The chain carries TRBV5-5 and TRBJ1-4, with 8 nucleotides matching TRBD1. The CDR3 sequence is 13 residues long. Germline-derived CDR1 and CDR2 are SGHKS and YYEKEE (reference sequence). V lost 4 bases, J lost 8 bases, and 4 bases stayed unmatched. The CDR3 DNA reads TGTGCCAGCAGCCGGACAGGGAACGAAAAACTGTTTTTT. Protein product: CASSRTGNEKLFF.

The J gene is TRBJ2-6, the V gene TRBV4-1; 10 positions agree with TRBD1. The CDR3 runs to 19 residues. The ends lost 0 bases at V and 2 bases at J; junction bases unmatched: 7. The germline CDR1 and CDR2 sequences are MGHRA and YSYEKL. The CDR3 DNA follows: TGCGCCAGCAGCCAAGATCCGGGACAGGGGATACCTGGGGCCAACGTCCTGACTTTC. Protein product: CASSQDPGQGIPGANVLTF.